A selection of T cell receptor beta chains follows, all from one sample in a study of response to subunit inactivated influenza vaccine. TCRdb re-called the RT-PCR reads with MiXCR, one entry per CDR3 protein. The top ten clones hold roughly 10% of a sample with some 800,000 distinct CDR3 sequences, less than 25% of them seen once. Sequenced material: PBMCs from blood, taken 4 to 6 days after vaccination. Every receptor here comes from a man in his fifties or sixties who received an inactivated influenza vaccine. The CDR3 runs from the conserved cysteine through the conserved F or W. Each record gives: J gene, V gene, D gene, clone size, CDR3 DNA, CDR3 protein. A D gene is named only where the DNA matches it firmly. Clone sizes are given selectively: once, few, many, or a class where the clone is expanded.

TRBJ2-1	TRBV3-1	NA	few	TGTGCCAGCAGCCAAGATTTAAGGCTAGCGTTGAATGAGCAGTTCTTC	CASSQDLRLALNEQFF
TRBJ2-1	TRBV20-1	NA	NA	TGCAGTGCTAGCGACTCGACATTGCAGTTCTTC	CSASDSTLQFF
TRBJ2-1	TRBV12-3/TRBV12-4	NA	many	TGTGCCAGCAGGGGAACCGGGTACAATGAGCAGTTCTTC	CASRGTGYNEQFF
TRBJ2-7	TRBV12-3/TRBV12-4	NA	many	TGTGCCAGCAGTTCTGGGGTCTCCCTGGGGTACGAGCAGTACTTC	CASSSGVSLGYEQYF
TRBJ2-4	TRBV6-2/TRBV6-3	NA	NA	TGTGCCACCCGGACTGGGGGCTTGAATTCCCGCAGCATTCAGTACTTC	CATRTGGLNSRSIQYF
TRBJ1-2	TRBV27	NA	NA	TGTGCCAGCAGTTTGTTTGGCCTTACGGGCTACACCTTC	CASSLFGLTGYTF
TRBJ1-1	TRBV12-3/TRBV12-4	NA	NA	TGTGCCAGCCGCCCCGGGGAACGGTTGAACACTGAAGCTTTCTTT	CASRPGERLNTEAFF
TRBJ1-1	TRBV12-3/TRBV12-4	NA	many	TGTGCCAGCAGTACCGGGACAGAAGCTTTCTTT	CASSTGTEAFF
TRBJ1-5	TRBV20-1	NA	NA	TGCAGTGCTAGCAATCAGATAAATCAGCCCCAGCATTTT	CSASNQINQPQHF
TRBJ1-5	TRBV18	NA	many	TGTGCCAGCTCACCAGGACGGGGCAATCAGCCCCAGCATTTT	CASSPGRGNQPQHF
TRBJ1-2	TRBV7-2	TRBD1	few	TGTGCCAGCAGCTTAACTATGACAGGGTCCTATGGCTACACCTTC	CASSLTMTGSYGYTF
TRBJ2-5	TRBV20-1	NA	few	TGCAGTGCTAGAGTAGGGATACAAGAGACCCAGTACTTC	CSARVGIQETQYF
TRBJ1-3	TRBV10-3	NA	few	TGTGCCATCAATCGGGGAACTGGAAACACCATATATTTT	CAINRGTGNTIYF
TRBJ1-5	TRBV6-1	NA	NA	TGTGCCAGCAGTCCCACCACCGGGGTCGCTGGGAATCAGCCCCAGCATTTT	CASSPTTGVAGNQPQHF
TRBJ2-5	TRBV9	TRBD1	few	TGTGCCAGCAGCCACAGGGGGTGGGAGACCCAGTACTTC	CASSHRGWETQYF
TRBJ1-6	TRBV4-3	NA	NA	TGCGCCAGCAGCCACGGATACAATGCACCCCTCCACTTT	CASSHGYNAPLHF
TRBJ2-1	TRBV5-5	NA	few	TGTGCCAGCAGCCCACTCAGTGGTGGTGAGCAGTTCTTC	CASSPLSGGEQFF
TRBJ1-5	TRBV7-2	NA	NA	TGTGCCAGCAGCTTAGCGGCTTATCAGCCCCAGCATTTT	CASSLAAYQPQHF
TRBJ1-4	TRBV2	NA	few	TGTGCCAGCAATGAAGGGGCTCAGGAAGAAAAACTGTTTTTT	CASNEGAQEEKLFF
TRBJ2-3	TRBV7-2	TRBD1	many	TGTGCCAGCAGCTTAGACAGGGGTACGCAGTATTTT	CASSLDRGTQYF
TRBJ1-2	TRBV20-1	NA	few	TGCAGTGCTAAGTCCGACAGTCGGTTTTATGGCTACACCTTC	CSAKSDSRFYGYTF
TRBJ2-1	TRBV28	TRBD2	NA	TGTGCCAGCAGTTTACAACTAGCGGGAGGACGTGAGCAGTTCTTC	CASSLQLAGGREQFF
TRBJ2-3	TRBV6-9	TRBD2	few	TGTGCCAGCAGGGGCCATAGCGGGAGAGCCCCAGATACGCAGTATTTT	CASRGHSGRAPDTQYF
TRBJ2-1	TRBV4-1	NA	NA	TGCGCCAGCAGCGCCGGATGGGGATACAATGAGCAGTTCTTC	CASSAGWGYNEQFF
TRBJ2-7	TRBV11-2	NA	NA	TGTGCCAGCAGCTTAATGGGCCGTGGACTTACCTACGAGCAGTACTTC	CASSLMGRGLTYEQYF
TRBJ1-4	TRBV28	TRBD1	NA	TGTGCCAGCAGCCTATCAGGGGGTAGCGAAAAACTGTTTTTT	CASSLSGGSEKLFF
TRBJ2-1	TRBV7-9	NA	few	TGTGCCAGCAGCCGCGAACTAGTAAATGAGCAGTTCTTC	CASSRELVNEQFF
TRBJ2-1	TRBV12-3/TRBV12-4	NA	few	TGTGCCAGCAGGGGCGGAAGAAACAATGAGCAGTTCTTC	CASRGGRNNEQFF
TRBJ1-1	TRBV29-1	NA	few	TGCAGCGTTGTGGACCCTCTAAGTGCGGAGGCTTTCTTT	CSVVDPLSAEAFF